These 5 T cell receptor beta chains were all obtained from the same sample, sequenced in a study of blood T cell repertoires in COVID-19. The repertoire was sequenced with immunoSEQ multiplex PCR; TCRdb's copy has only in-frame clones and lacks some. The sample has some 130,000 clones, roughly 84% seen once. What was sequenced was PBMCs or T cells enriched from blood (not recorded which). These receptors were taken from a middle-aged man with acute COVID-19.

A remark on this clone: One end of the junction fails to match germline, which may point to a read error. The gene calls are TRBV7-8 and TRBJ2-7; 7 bases are a match to TRBD2. The germline V gene has CDR1 SGHVS and CDR2 FQNEAQ. The CDR3 covers 18 residues. CDR3 protein: CASTLRGVGAGPTYEQYF. CDR3 nucleotides: TGTGCCAGCACCTTACGGGGGGTCGGGGCAGGGCCTACCTACGAGCAGTACTTC.

The DNA of the CDR3 is TGTGCCAGCAGGGGTAGCGCAGATACGCAGTATTTT. This translates into CASRGSADTQYF. V gene TRBV7-9 combines with J gene TRBJ2-3, with TRBD2 as a possible D gene (5 bases). V lost 6 bases, J lost 4 bases, and 8 bases lay in between. CDR3 length equals 12 residues. Germline-derived CDR1 and CDR2 are SEHNR and FQNEAQ (reference sequence).

The chain carries TRBV6-2 or TRBV6-3 and TRBJ2-7; possible D gene TRBD1, 6 bases. V lost 5 bases, J lost 6 bases, and 20 bases lay in between. This CDR3 contains 15 residues. Germline-derived CDR1 and CDR2 are MNHEY and SVGEGT. The CDR3 region is CASSVTPRGGIEQYF. CDR3 nucleotides: TGTGCCAGCAGTGTGACACCTCGAGGGGGAATCGAGCAGTACTTC.

V is TRBV30 and J is TRBJ1-2; D ambiguous. CDR3 length equals 11 residues. Germline values: CDR1 GTSNPN, CDR2 SVGIG (reference sequence). The germline V and J ends were trimmed by 2 bases and 7 bases, with 8 bases remaining between them. The CDR3 loop is CAWSPQSGYTF. CDR3 DNA: TGTGCCTGGAGTCCACAGAGTGGCTACACCTTC. The entire variable domain, with the rest obtained from reference TRBV30 and TRBJ1-2, is as follows: SQTIHQWPATLVQPVGSPLSLECTVEGTSNPNLYWYRQAAGRGLQLLFYSVGIGQISSEVPQNLSASRPQDRQFILSSKKLLLSDSGFYLCAWSPQSGYTFGSGTRLTVV.

As DNA, the CDR3 is TGTGCCAGTAGTAAAAACCCCCAGGGGAGCAATTCACCCCTCCACTTT. This gives the protein CASSKNPQGSNSPLHF. V is TRBV19 and J is TRBJ1-6, with D possibly matching TRBD1 (6 bases). This CDR3 has 16 amino acids. Germline-derived CDR1 and CDR2 are LNHDA and SQIVND (reference sequence). V gave up 4 bases and J gave up 7 bases, with 17 bases separating them.